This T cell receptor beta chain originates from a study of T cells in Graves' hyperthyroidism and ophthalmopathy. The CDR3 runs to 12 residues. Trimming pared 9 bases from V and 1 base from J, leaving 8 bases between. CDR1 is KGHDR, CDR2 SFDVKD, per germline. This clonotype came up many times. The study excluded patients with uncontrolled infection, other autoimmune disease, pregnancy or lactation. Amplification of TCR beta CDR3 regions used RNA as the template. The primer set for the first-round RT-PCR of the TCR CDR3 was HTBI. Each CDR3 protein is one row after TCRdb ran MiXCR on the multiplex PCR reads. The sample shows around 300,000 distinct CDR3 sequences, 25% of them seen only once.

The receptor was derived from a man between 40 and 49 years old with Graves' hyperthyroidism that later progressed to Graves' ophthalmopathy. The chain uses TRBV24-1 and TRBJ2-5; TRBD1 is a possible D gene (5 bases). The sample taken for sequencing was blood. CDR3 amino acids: CATGQGQETQYF. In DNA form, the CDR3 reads TGTGCCACCGGCCAGGGCCAAGAGACCCAGTACTTC.